These 9 T cell receptor beta chains originate from one sample sequenced in a study of cytotoxic CD8 clonotypes in ibrutinib-treated CLL. The data were produced by immunoSEQ multiplex PCR, yet TCRdb's version contains in-frame clones alone and is incomplete. The sample carries about 130,000 clones, over 60% recorded once. This specimen consisted of PBMCs, obtained after 12 months of ibrutinib treatment. The receptor set was obtained from a human donor with chronic lymphocytic leukemia.

The gene calls are TRBV10-3 and TRBJ2-1, with 12 bases that match TRBD2. V gave up 4 bases and J gave up 3 bases; unmatched junction bases: 4. Germline V gene data show CDR1 as ENHRY and CDR2 as SYGVKD. The CDR3 contains 16 residues. CDR3 region: CAISVRLAGDYNEQFF. The CDR3 DNA reads TGTGCCATCAGTGTTCGACTAGCGGGAGACTACAATGAGCAGTTCTTC.

The V call is TRBV6-5, the J call TRBJ1-1; tentatively, D is TRBD1 (5 bases). Between the trimmed V and J ends, which lost 6 bases and 4 bases, there was a span of 15 bases. The CDR3 length is 14 residues. CDR1 and CDR2 from the germline V gene are MNHEY and SVGAGI. The CDR3 DNA is TGTGCCAGCAGCAGAACACAGGATGGCACTGAAGCTTTCTTT. Translating it yields CASSRTQDGTEAFF.

The rearrangement joins TRBV6-5 to TRBJ1-2; D possibly corresponds to TRBD1 (5 bases). CDR1 and CDR2 from the germline V gene are MNHEY and SVGAGI. The CDR3 consists of 14 residues. V was cut by 2 bases and J by 4 bases, with 11 bases left in between. The CDR3 nucleotides read TGTGCCAGCAGTTACAGGACAAAGGGCTATGGCTACACCTTC. This translates into CASSYRTKGYGYTF.

The chain employs TRBV7-6 and TRBJ2-3; D is unclear. Germline loops: CDR1 SGHVS, CDR2 FNYEAQ. The CDR3 is 13 residues long. Trimming shortened V by 1 base and J by 9 bases, and 11 bases separated the two germline ends. CDR3 DNA sequence: TGTGCCAGCAGCTTAGTACCCCAAGACACGCAGTATTTT. Translating gives CASSLVPQDTQYF.

This chain links TRBV7-3 with TRBJ2-7; D gene uncertain. CDR1 and CDR2 (germline): SGHTA, FQGTGA. The CDR3 consists of 13 residues. Trimming shortened V by 3 bases and J by 3 bases, and 9 bases separated the two germline ends. The CDR3 sequence is CASSLVHNYEQYF. The DNA for the CDR3 is TGTGCCAGCAGCTTGGTACATAACTACGAGCAGTACTTC.

This clone was detected a few times. The gene calls are TRBV29-1 and TRBJ1-5; perhaps TRBD1 as D (6 bases). The V end was cut by 4 bases, the J end by 2 bases, with 12 bases between. The CDR3 loop spans 14 amino acids. Germline CDR1 reads SQVTM; CDR2 reads ANQGSEA. The CDR3 DNA sequence: TGCAGCGTTGGTGTAGGGGGGGGCAATCAGCCCCAGCATTTT. Translated, it gives CSVGVGGGNQPQHF.

The rearrangement links TRBV11-3 to TRBJ2-1; 10 bases line up with TRBD2. The CDR3 extends over 16 amino acids. Germline V gene data show CDR1 as SGHNT and CDR2 as YENEEA. Germline trimming cut 5 bases from V and 7 bases from J; bases unmatched to any gene: 11. The CDR3 DNA reads TGTGCCAGCAGCGGTCCAGCGGGAGGGGGGATGAATGAGCAGTTCTTC. Translating it yields CASSGPAGGGMNEQFF. The variable domain in full, with the rest retrieved from reference TRBV11-3 and TRBJ2-1, is EAGVVQSPRYKIIEKKQPVAFWCNPISGHNTLYWYLQNLGQGPELLIRYENEEAVDDSQLPKDRFSAERLKGVDSTLKIQPAELGDSAVYLCASSGPAGGGMNEQFFGPGTRLTVL.

This chain connects TRBV6-1 to TRBJ1-5; unclear D gene. V shed 4 bases and J shed 6 bases, with 4 bases lying between them. The CDR3 totals 11 residues. Germline V gene sequence: CDR1 MNHNS, CDR2 SASEGT. The CDR3 loop is CASSAFQPQHF. The CDR3 region has the DNA TGTGCCAGCAGTGCTTTTCAGCCCCAGCATTTT.

V is TRBV15 and J is TRBJ1-5; the D is unclear. V was trimmed by 3 bases and J by 3 bases, leaving 12 bases between them. The CDR3 has 15 amino acids. CDR1 and CDR2 (germline): LNHNV, YYDKDF (reference sequence). CDR3 in DNA: TGTGCCACCAGCAGTAGACTAACAGACAATCAGCCCCAGCATTTT. Protein sequence: CATSSRLTDNQPQHF.